The 30 T cell receptor beta chains below come from one sample, sequenced in a study of cytomegalovirus exposure and HLA in healthy donors. Use of 60 Vbeta and 13 Jbeta primers characterized the PCR. The repertoire was sequenced with immunoSEQ multiplex PCR; TCRdb's copy has only in-frame clones and lacks some. The table shows 140,000 to 150,000 clones, with more than 60% occurring only once. The sample comprised PBMCs. The origin of the receptors is a man aged 40-50 years in good health and CMV-seropositive.

The rearrangement links TRBV7-4 to TRBJ2-1; tentative D call: TRBD2 (6 bases). Germline lookup yields CDR1 SGHVT and CDR2 SQSDAQ. V lost 3 bases to trimming and J lost 10 bases, with 16 bases between them. The CDR3 loop spans 14 amino acids. CDR3 coding DNA: TGTGCCAGCAGCTTTTGGGAGGAACTTGGGGAGCAGTTCTTC. Encoded protein: CASSFWEELGEQFF.

The rearrangement uses TRBV6-1 and TRBJ1-2; D possibly corresponds to TRBD1 (6 bases). With 3 bases removed from V and 5 bases from J, the gap between germline ends came to 10 bases. The length of the CDR3 is 13 residues. Germline lookup yields CDR1 MNHNS and CDR2 SASEGT. CDR3 nucleotides: TGTGCCAGCAGTGACACAGGGTTTTATGGCTACACCTTC. Translating it yields CASSDTGFYGYTF.

This chain links TRBV28 with TRBJ1-1; the D gene is possibly TRBD1 (5 bases). Per germline, CDR1 MDHEN and CDR2 SYDVKM. V shed 5 bases and J shed 0 bases, with 10 bases lying between them. CDR3 length: 14 amino acids. The CDR3 region has the DNA TGTGCCAGCAGTCCGGGGGGGATGAACACTGAAGCTTTCTTT. Encoded protein: CASSPGGMNTEAFF. Full variable domain (remainder filled in from reference TRBV28 and TRBJ1-1): DVKVTQSSRYLVKRTGEKVFLECVQDMDHENMFWYRQDPGLGLRLIYFSYDVKMKEKGDIPEGYSVSREKKERFSLILESASTNQTSMYLCASSPGGMNTEAFFGQGTRLTVV.

This chain joins TRBV7-3 and TRBJ2-2; D perhaps matches TRBD2 (7 bases). V lost 5 bases and J lost 5, with 24 bases in between. CDR1 is SGHTA and CDR2 is FQGTGA in the germline V gene. CDR3 size: 18 residues. This chain's CDR3 is CASSLHPGGGGGTGELFF. CDR3 DNA: TGTGCCAGCAGCCTCCACCCTGGGGGGGGAGGGGGAACCGGGGAGCTGTTTTTT.

The rearrangement links TRBV28 to TRBJ1-2; D gene unclear. The CDR3 runs to 13 residues. V was pared by 6 bases and J by 0 bases, with 8 bases between. CDR1 is MDHEN and CDR2 is SYDVKM in the germline V gene. DNA of the CDR3: TGTGCCAGCAGCCGGGGTGCTAACTATGGCTACACCTTC. It yields the protein CASSRGANYGYTF.

The V gene is TRBV28, the J gene TRBJ2-2; 7 bases are shared with TRBD2. The CDR3 consists of 16 residues. The germline V gene has CDR1 MDHEN and CDR2 SYDVKM. Trimming at V came to 2 bases and at J to 2 bases, leaving 5 bases not matched to a gene. CDR3 region: CASSLRLAVNTGELFF. The DNA for the CDR3 is TGTGCCAGCAGTTTACGCCTAGCGGTAAACACCGGGGAGCTGTTTTTT. Filled out from reference TRBV28 and TRBJ2-2, the complete variable domain reads DVKVTQSSRYLVKRTGEKVFLECVQDMDHENMFWYRQDPGLGLRLIYFSYDVKMKEKGDIPEGYSVSREKKERFSLILESASTNQTSMYLCASSLRLAVNTGELFFGEGSRLTVL.

The chain links TRBV4-3 to TRBJ2-3; tentative D call: TRBD1 (6 bases). The CDR3 runs to 17 residues. Trimming left V 2 bases short and J 2 bases short, with 17 bases between. Germline-derived CDR1 and CDR2 are LGHNA and YSLEER. CDR3 sequence: CASSQNRVQQPTDTQYF. In DNA, the CDR3 is TGCGCCAGCAGCCAAAACAGGGTGCAACAACCCACAGATACGCAGTATTTT.

This clone was counted a few times. Other DNA sequences in this sample translate to the same CDR3. V is TRBV18 and J is TRBJ1-1; 8 positions match TRBD1. The V segment lost 6 bases and the J segment 2 bases; nucleotides outside the gene matches: 2. CDR1 and CDR2 (germline): KGHSH, LQKENI. CDR3 length: 13 amino acids. CDR3 protein: CASSGQANTEAFF. CDR3 DNA: TGTGCCAGCTCGGGACAGGCTAACACTGAAGCTTTCTTT.

CDR3 DNA sequence: TGCAGCGCCCGGGACAGGGATTTGACTGAAGCTTTCTTT. Its translation: CSARDRDLTEAFF. The gene calls are TRBV29-1 and TRBJ1-1, with TRBD1 matching 9 bases. This CDR3 is 13 amino acids long. CDR1 is SQVTM, CDR2 ANQGSEA, per germline. V was pared by 7 bases and J by 5 bases, with 8 bases of the junction left unmatched. The full variable domain, completed using reference TRBV29-1 and TRBJ1-1, is SAVISQKPSRDICQRGTSLTIQCQVDSQVTMMFWYRQQPGQSLTLIATANQGSEATYESGFVIDKFPISRPNLTFSTLTVSNMSPEDSSIYLCSARDRDLTEAFFGQGTRLTVV.

This clone has only a few counts. The CDR3 loop reads CASSLLAGGADTQYF. The CDR3 nucleotides are TGTGCCAGCAGCTTACTAGCGGGAGGTGCAGATACGCAGTATTTT. The chain employs TRBV7-2 and TRBJ2-3, with 11 bases matching TRBD2. The CDR3 covers 15 residues. The germline gives CDR1 SGHTA, CDR2 FQGNSA. V gave up 2 bases and J gave up 4 bases; unmatched junction bases: 2.

The rearrangement links TRBV2 to TRBJ2-7; 9 nucleotides agree with TRBD2. The germline CDR1 and CDR2 sequences are SNHLY and FYNNEI. The J segment lost 4 bases and the V segment lost 7 bases, leaving 20 bases of the junction unmatched. The CDR3 loop spans 18 amino acids. In DNA form, the CDR3 reads TGTGCCAGCACACTCCGAGGGAGAGGAGCGGGAGGATCATACGAGCAGTACTTC. Translating it yields CASTLRGRGAGGSYEQYF.

A single count supports this clone. This chain joins TRBV7-2 and TRBJ2-2, with 13 bases matching TRBD2. V gave up 5 bases and J gave up 4 bases; unmatched junction bases: 7. Looked up from germline, CDR1 is SGHTA and CDR2 is FQGNSA. This CDR3 spans 17 amino acids. The CDR3 DNA follows: TGTGCCAGCAGCCCCCCAGGACTAGCGGGAGTCACCGGGGAGCTGTTTTTT. Its translation is CASSPPGLAGVTGELFF.

J is TRBJ2-7 and V is TRBV28, with D hard to call. This CDR3 contains 15 residues. Trimming removed 5 bases at V and 1 base at J, with 15 bases between. CDR1 and CDR2 from the germline V gene are MDHEN and SYDVKM. DNA for the CDR3: TGTGCCAGCAGTGCCCGGCAGACACGGTCCTACGAGCAGTACTTC. This gives the protein CASSARQTRSYEQYF.

The V gene is TRBV6-6, the J gene TRBJ1-2; a possible D gene is TRBD1 (6 bases). Germline CDR1 MNHNY, CDR2 SVGAGI (reference sequence). The CDR3 has 14 amino acids. V lost 0 bases and J 4 bases, leaving 9 bases between the germline ends. DNA of the CDR3: TGTGCCAGCAGTTACTCGGTGGACAGCTATGGCTACACCTTC. Translation: CASSYSVDSYGYTF.

This chain connects TRBV18 to TRBJ1-1; weak D call: TRBD1 (6 bases). From germline, CDR1 is KGHSH and CDR2 LQKENI. V lost 3 bases and J 3 bases, leaving 8 bases between the germline ends. The CDR3 covers 13 residues. The CDR3 region has the DNA TGTGCCAGCTCACCCCACAGGGACACTGAAGCTTTCTTT. Residues: CASSPHRDTEAFF.

There are a few counts of this clone. The chain couples TRBV7-9 to TRBJ1-1; 7 positions agree with TRBD1. With V trimmed by 5 bases and J by 1 base, 7 bases remained unmatched. From germline, CDR1 is SEHNR and CDR2 FQNEAQ (reference sequence). The CDR3 spans 15 residues. CDR3 nucleotides: TGTGCCAGCAGCCCTTCCGGGACAGCGAACACTGAAGCTTTCTTT. It specifies CASSPSGTANTEAFF.

The chain uses TRBV14 and TRBJ1-5, with 7 positions matching TRBD1. In germline, CDR1 is SGHDN, CDR2 FVKESK. Unmatched junction bases numbered 3, after V lost 5 bases and J lost 5 bases. This CDR3 has 13 residues. Here the CDR3 DNA reads TGTGCCAGCAGCTGGACAGGCGATCAGCCCCAGCATTTT. This codes for CASSWTGDQPQHF.

The chain uses TRBV28 and TRBJ2-2; TRBD2 is a possible D gene (7 bases). The CDR3 extends over 15 amino acids. Germline V gives CDR1 MDHEN, CDR2 SYDVKM. The V gene lost 5 bases and the J gene lost 5 bases, with 15 bases spanning the gap. This chain's CDR3 is CASSPGLGGTGELFF. CDR3 DNA sequence: TGTGCCAGCAGTCCCGGACTAGGGGGGACCGGGGAGCTGTTTTTT.

The chain recombines TRBV30 with TRBJ2-5; D is unclear. The end of the DNA fits TRBJ2-7 better, so the J call may be wrong. The CDR3 runs to 12 residues. Germline values: CDR1 GTSNPN, CDR2 SVGIG (reference sequence). This CDR3 is CAWSALRTEQYF. CDR3 DNA: TGTGCCTGGAGTGCCTTAAGAACCGAGCAGTACTTC.

The rearrangement joins TRBV11-2 to TRBJ2-1, with unresolved D. CDR1 is SGHAT, CDR2 FQNNGV, per germline. CDR3 length: 13 residues. Deletions cut 4 bases from V and 8 bases from J, with 12 bases between. In DNA form, the CDR3 reads TGTGCCAGCAGCTCACACCTGCAAGATGAGCAGTTCTTC. Protein sequence: CASSSHLQDEQFF.

About this clone: The junction departs from the called germline gene at one end, perhaps through a read error. The chain links TRBV7-9 to TRBJ2-2; 13 nucleotides match TRBD2. Germline CDR1 SEHNR, CDR2 FQNEAQ (reference sequence). The CDR3 sequence is 17 residues long. The CDR3, as DNA: TGTGCCCGCAGCGGACTAGCGGGAGCCCTAAACACCGGGGAGCTGTTTTTT. The encoded protein is CARSGLAGALNTGELFF.

The chain's CDR3 is CASSIGFRGRTDTQYF. DNA for the CDR3: TGTGCCAGTAGTATAGGCTTTAGGGGTCGGACAGATACGCAGTATTTT. The chain is built from TRBV19 and TRBJ2-3, with TRBD1 as a possible D gene (5 bases). Looked up from germline, CDR1 is LNHDA and CDR2 is SQIVND (reference sequence). Trimming cost V 1 base and J 3 bases, with 14 bases left between them. The CDR3 is made up of 16 amino acids.

This clone showed up just a few times. J is TRBJ2-1 and V is TRBV4-2; TRBD2 aligns across 8 bases. J gave up 4 bases and V 0 bases, and 2 bases lay outside the gene matches. Per germline, CDR1 LGHNA and CDR2 YNFKEQ. The CDR3 contains 15 residues. CDR3 DNA sequence: TGTGCCAGCAGCCAAGAGGCGGGAGGATACAATGAGCAGTTCTTC. Amino acids: CASSQEAGGYNEQFF.

The J gene is TRBJ2-2, the V gene TRBV23-1, with a weak D call TRBD1 (6 bases). TRBV23-1 is an ORF for which the function is uncertain. This CDR3 spans 14 amino acids. V lost 6 bases to trimming and J lost 4 bases, with 12 bases between them. For the CDR3, the DNA is TGCGCCAGCAGAAACAGGGTGGGCACCGGGGAGCTGTTTTTT. Translation gives CASRNRVGTGELFF.

This clone was seen a handful of times. The J gene is TRBJ2-1, the V gene TRBV6-4; tentatively, D is TRBD2 (6 bases). The CDR3 has 13 residues. Trimming left V 5 bases short and J 6 bases short, with 11 bases between. Germline CDR1 MRHNA, CDR2 SNTAGT. CDR3 sequence: CASSSGGANEQFF. The CDR3 DNA reads as TGTGCCAGCAGTAGCGGAGGGGCCAATGAGCAGTTCTTC.

This clone was detected only a few times. The chain joins TRBV6-5 to TRBJ2-2, with 10 positions matching TRBD2. Germline-derived CDR1 and CDR2 are MNHEY and SVGAGI. J lost 6 bases, V lost 7 bases, and 5 bases had no gene match. The CDR3 contains 14 residues. The CDR3 sequence is CASIGAGGPGELFF. CDR3 nucleotide sequence: TGTGCCAGCATAGGAGCGGGAGGGCCCGGGGAGCTGTTTTTT.

V and J are TRBV18 and TRBJ1-3; 7 nucleotides align to TRBD1. J gave up 5 bases and V 2 bases, and 6 bases lay outside the gene matches. Germline V gene data show CDR1 as KGHSH and CDR2 as LQKENI. This CDR3 has 15 amino acids. The CDR3 DNA reads TGTGCCAGCTCACCATACAGGGGAATAAGAAACACCATATATTTT. It yields the protein CASSPYRGIRNTIYF.

The chain is built from TRBV5-1 and TRBJ1-3, with D possibly matching TRBD1 (5 bases). This CDR3 has 16 amino acids. Germline V CDR1 and CDR2: SGHRS, YFSETQ. Trimming took off 0 bases at V and 4 bases at J, with 14 bases between the two ends. The CDR3 spells CASSLAGQFSGNTIYF. The CDR3 DNA reads TGCGCCAGCAGCTTGGCAGGGCAATTTTCCGGAAACACCATATATTTT.

The genes are TRBV28 and TRBJ2-2; 11 bases are shared with TRBD2. V shed 6 bases, J shed 3 bases, and the junction held 6 bases outside the gene matches. Germline values: CDR1 MDHEN, CDR2 SYDVKM. This CDR3 has 16 residues. CDR3 region: CASRDLGLADTGELFF. CDR3 sequence (DNA): TGTGCCAGCAGAGATTTGGGACTAGCGGACACCGGGGAGCTGTTTTTT.

V gene TRBV5-5 combines with J gene TRBJ1-5; D remains ambiguous. V dropped 10 bases and J dropped 3 bases, with 8 bases sitting between them. The CDR3 is 11 residues long. Germline V gene sequence: CDR1 SGHKS, CDR2 YYEKEE (reference sequence). The CDR3 region is CAAVVNQPQHF. As DNA, the CDR3 is TGTGCCGCGGTTGTCAATCAGCCCCAGCATTTT.